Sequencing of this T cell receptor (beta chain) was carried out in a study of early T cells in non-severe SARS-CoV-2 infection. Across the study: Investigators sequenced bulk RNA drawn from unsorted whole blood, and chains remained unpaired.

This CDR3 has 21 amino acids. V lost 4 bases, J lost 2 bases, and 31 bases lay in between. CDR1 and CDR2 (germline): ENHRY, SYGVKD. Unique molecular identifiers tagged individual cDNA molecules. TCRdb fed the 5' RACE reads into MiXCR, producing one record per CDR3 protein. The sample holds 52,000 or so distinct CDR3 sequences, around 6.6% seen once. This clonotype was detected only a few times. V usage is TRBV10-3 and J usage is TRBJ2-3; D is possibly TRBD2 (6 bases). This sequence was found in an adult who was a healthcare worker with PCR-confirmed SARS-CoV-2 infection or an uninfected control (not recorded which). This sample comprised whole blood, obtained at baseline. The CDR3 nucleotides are TGTGCCATCAGTGTCACGGGACTTAGCGAGGAGGTGGTTAAAGTCACAGATACGCAGTATTTT. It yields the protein CAISVTGLSEEVVKVTDTQYF.